The 32 T cell receptor beta chains in this list originate from one sample, sequenced in a study of control samples from healthy donors and cancer patients. Repertoires were generated with immunoSEQ multiplex PCR, while TCRdb's copy carries only in-frame clones and drops some. This table holds about 78,000 clones, about 88% found once. The sequenced material came from blood. These receptors came from a woman aged 55-69 years in good health.

This sequence joins TRBV6-5 and TRBJ2-3; 12 nucleotides agree with TRBD2. V lost 5 bases to trimming and J lost 4 bases; unmatched junction nucleotides: 4. This CDR3 has 15 residues. Germline V CDR1 and CDR2: MNHEY, SVGAGI. The CDR3 loop reads CASSLLAGGPDTQYF. The CDR3 DNA follows: TGTGCCAGCAGTCTCCTAGCGGGAGGGCCAGATACGCAGTATTTT.

The chain combines TRBV7-8 with TRBJ2-1; D tentatively reads TRBD1 or TRBD2 (5 bases each). The CDR3 extends over 14 amino acids. Trimming took 5 bases from V and 6 from J, leaving 14 bases between them. Germline CDR1 and CDR2: SGHVS and FQNEAQ. The CDR3 coding sequence is TGTGCCAGCAGCCGGGGACCGGGATCCAATGAGCAGTTCTTC. Amino acid sequence: CASSRGPGSNEQFF.

The V gene is TRBV5-8, the J gene TRBJ1-1, with unresolved D. The germline V gene has CDR1 SGHTS and CDR2 YDEGEE. CDR3 size: 14 residues. V was trimmed by 4 bases and J by 0 bases, leaving 10 bases between them. The CDR3 DNA reads as TGTGCCAGCAGCCCCCGTGGAATGAACACTGAAGCTTTCTTT. Translated: CASSPRGMNTEAFF.

The V and J genes are TRBV5-4 and TRBJ1-1; D remains unclear. The CDR3 totals 15 residues. CDR1 is SGHNT, CDR2 YYREEE, per germline (reference sequence). With 4 bases removed from V and 2 bases from J, the gap between germline ends came to 15 bases. As DNA, the CDR3 is TGTGCCAGCAGCCGGGCTCCAGTTCCCAACACTGAAGCTTTCTTT. As protein: CASSRAPVPNTEAFF.

This clone was seen only a few times. V usage is TRBV30 and J usage is TRBJ2-2; 9 positions agree with TRBD1. The V and J ends lost 5 bases and 0 bases, in that order; junction bases with no gene match: 16. CDR1 and CDR2 (germline): GTSNPN, SVGIG (reference sequence). This CDR3 region has 19 residues. CDR3 coding DNA: TGTGCCTGGCTCTCTCTGCCCGGGACAGGGATTACGAACACCGGGGAGCTGTTTTTT. It is translated as CAWLSLPGTGITNTGELFF.

The chain is built from TRBV6-5 and TRBJ1-5, with 10 bases identical to TRBD1. Germline CDR1 MNHEY, CDR2 SVGAGI. The CDR3 has 13 amino acids. After removal of 10 bases from V and 4 bases from J, the junction contained 4 bases not matched to a gene. CDR3 in amino acids: CATGTGANQPQHF. The CDR3 nucleotides are TGTGCCACCGGGACAGGGGCAAATCAGCCCCAGCATTTT.

This chain uses TRBV10-3 with TRBJ2-7, with 8 nucleotides matching TRBD1. The CDR3 contains 14 residues. Losses at the gene ends were 6 bases for V and 4 bases for J; bases not matched to a gene: 8. Germline CDR1 is ENHRY and CDR2 is SYGVKD. The DNA for the CDR3 is TGTGCCATCAGAAAGACAGGGGCCCCTTACGAGCAGTACTTC. Translating it yields CAIRKTGAPYEQYF.

The J gene is TRBJ2-5, the V gene TRBV24-1; D could derive from TRBD1 or TRBD2 (5 bases each). The CDR3 runs to 20 residues. Germline lookup yields CDR1 KGHDR and CDR2 SFDVKD. V was pared by 0 bases and J by 5 bases, with 27 bases between. CDR3 sequence reads: CATSDLRGLALLDRAETQYF. The CDR3, as DNA: TGTGCCACCAGTGATTTGCGGGGCCTAGCTCTATTGGATCGGGCGGAGACCCAGTACTTC.

The chain has TRBV5-6 and TRBJ2-5; D remains ambiguous. The CDR3 sequence is 13 residues long. CDR1 is SGHDT and CDR2 is YYEEEE in the germline V gene. The V gene lost 0 bases and the J gene lost 3 bases, with 6 bases spanning the gap. The CDR3 sequence: CASSLGAEETQYF. CDR3 nucleotides: TGTGCCAGCAGCTTGGGGGCTGAAGAGACCCAGTACTTC.

The genes are TRBV7-8 and TRBJ2-3; D may be TRBD2 (5 bases). This CDR3 comprises 15 residues. Trimming pared 4 bases from V and 4 bases from J, leaving 15 bases between. CDR1 is SGHVS, CDR2 FQNEAQ, per germline. CDR3 nucleotide sequence: TGTGCCAGCAGCTCCCTCGTAACGCGGGCAGATACGCAGTATTTT. This codes for CASSSLVTRADTQYF.

This clone was observed a single time. The chain is built from TRBV6-5 and TRBJ2-1, with D possibly matching TRBD1 (6 bases). CDR1 and CDR2 (germline): MNHEY, SVGAGI. The CDR3 contains 13 residues. V lost 5 bases to trimming and J lost 12 bases, with 17 bases between them. CDR3: CASSIQAPGAQFF. In DNA, the CDR3 is TGTGCCAGCAGTATTCAGGCCCCAGGGGCGCAGTTCTTC.

This clone was counted between two and nine times. This chain connects TRBV6-4 to TRBJ2-3; D remains unclear. Germline V gene data show CDR1 as MRHNA and CDR2 as SNTAGT. Trimming shortened V by 3 bases and J by 0 bases, and 7 bases separated the two germline ends. The CDR3 extends over 14 amino acids. The CDR3 DNA reads as TGTGCCAGCAGTGAGCGCGCTAGCACAGATACGCAGTATTTT. It yields the protein CASSERASTDTQYF.

The chain recombines TRBV3-1 (or the pseudogene TRBV3-2) with TRBJ2-2; D is unresolved. The ends were cut back, 3 bases at V and 3 bases at J, with 2 bases in the middle. The CDR3 is 12 amino acids. CDR1 and CDR2 (germline): LGHDT, YNNKEL (reference sequence). This CDR3 reads CASSHHTGELFF. DNA for the CDR3: TGTGCCAGCAGCCACCACACCGGGGAGCTGTTTTTT.

The chain is built from TRBV12-3 or TRBV12-4 and TRBJ1-1; tentative D call: TRBD1 (5 bases). The CDR3 is 11 residues long. With 6 bases removed from V and 11 bases from J, the gap between germline ends came to 13 bases. The CDR3: CASSRGGEAFF. CDR3 in DNA: TGTGCCAGCAGCCGGGGGGGAGAGGCTTTCTTT.

The chain uses TRBV11-3 and TRBJ1-1; D is ambiguous. Looked up from germline, CDR1 is SGHNT and CDR2 is YENEEA. V gave up 3 bases and J gave up 0 bases, with 2 bases separating them. There are 12 residues in the CDR3. The CDR3 DNA reads as TGTGCCAGCAGCTTTTTGAACACTGAAGCTTTCTTT. Protein: CASSFLNTEAFF.

The V and J genes are TRBV15 and TRBJ1-2; TRBD1 aligns across 8 bases. CDR3 length: 14 amino acids. The V segment lost 7 bases and the J segment 0 bases; nucleotides outside the gene matches: 4. Germline CDR1 and CDR2: LNHNV and YYDKDF (reference sequence). CDR3 residues: CATTEDRANYGYTF. CDR3 coding DNA: TGTGCCACCACCGAGGACAGGGCTAACTATGGCTACACCTTC.

This clone has just one count. The genes are TRBV11-2 and TRBJ2-2; D gene uncertain. The germline gives CDR1 SGHAT, CDR2 FQNNGV. V was pared by 5 bases and J by 9 bases, with 25 bases between. The CDR3 spans 17 residues. The DNA for the CDR3 is TGTGCCAGCAGCCCTATAGTTTCTGCCCTTTCAGAAAGGGAGCTGTTTTTT. This translates into CASSPIVSALSERELFF.

This chain connects TRBV6-2 or TRBV6-3 to TRBJ2-7; D is tentatively TRBD1 or TRBD2 (5 bases each). Germline CDR1 MNHEY, CDR2 SVGEGT. The CDR3 has 17 amino acids. The V end lost 0 bases, the J end lost 3 bases, and 18 bases lay between the germline ends. The CDR3 sequence is CASSYSEVRGNRYEQYF. The DNA for the CDR3 is TGTGCCAGCAGTTACTCCGAGGTGAGGGGAAATCGCTACGAGCAGTACTTC.

The chain is built from TRBV6-6 and TRBJ1-2, with TRBD1 matching over 7 bases. The CDR3 length is 12 residues. The ends lost 8 bases at V and 4 bases at J; junction bases unmatched: 4. Germline V gene sequence: CDR1 MNHNY, CDR2 SVGAGI (reference sequence). This chain's CDR3 is CASRTGRYGYTF. The CDR3 DNA is TGTGCCAGCCGGACAGGCCGCTATGGCTACACCTTC.

CDR3 region: CAWNIGTFKETQYF. CDR3 nucleotide sequence: TGTGCCTGGAATATCGGGACTTTCAAAGAGACCCAGTACTTC. The V gene is TRBV30, the J gene TRBJ2-5; TRBD2 might be the D (6 bases). The CDR3 consists of 14 residues. Germline CDR1 GTSNPN, CDR2 SVGIG (reference sequence). The V end lost 4 bases, the J end lost 3 bases, and 15 bases lay between the germline ends.

This CDR3 is CASNRGQWSTEAFF. CDR3 bases: TGTGCCAGCAACCGGGGGCAATGGAGCACTGAAGCTTTCTTT. The rearrangement links TRBV6-6 to TRBJ1-1; a possible D gene is TRBD1 (6 bases). Germline V gene lookup returns CDR1 MNHNY and CDR2 SVGAGI (reference sequence). CDR3 length: 14 amino acids. The ends were cut back, 7 bases at V and 4 bases at J, with 16 bases in the middle.

The chain has TRBV2 and TRBJ1-4; D unclear. Germline lookup yields CDR1 SNHLY and CDR2 FYNNEI. The CDR3 sequence is 12 residues long. The germline V and J ends were trimmed by 4 bases and 8 bases, with 8 bases remaining between them. The CDR3 loop is CASSVAPEKLFF. DNA of the CDR3: TGTGCCAGCAGTGTGGCCCCCGAAAAACTGTTTTTT.

The rearrangement links TRBV7-8 to TRBJ1-4; 8 bases are a match to TRBD1. The V segment lost 5 bases and the J segment 8 bases; nucleotides outside the gene matches: 7. The CDR3 contains 14 residues. The germline V gene encodes CDR1 SGHVS and CDR2 FQNEAQ. This chain's CDR3 is CASSEGQVDEKLFF. CDR3 bases: TGTGCCAGCAGCGAGGGACAGGTAGACGAAAAACTGTTTTTT.

V gene TRBV10-3 combines with J gene TRBJ2-7; D remains unclear. CDR1 is ENHRY and CDR2 is SYGVKD in the germline V gene. The CDR3 is made up of 13 amino acids. Trimming stripped 2 bases from V and 6 bases from J, with 11 bases between. CDR3 nucleotide sequence: TGTGCCATCAGTGAGGGAAGGGCCGTCGAGCAGTACTTC. Protein: CAISEGRAVEQYF.

The chain couples TRBV5-5 to TRBJ1-2; tentatively, D is TRBD1 (5 bases). The germline V gene encodes CDR1 SGHKS and CDR2 YYEKEE (reference sequence). The CDR3 loop spans 15 amino acids. V was clipped by 4 bases and J by 8 bases, with 21 bases between them. The CDR3 spells CASSPQGGQGRGYTF. CDR3 DNA sequence: TGTGCCAGCAGCCCCCAAGGAGGGCAGGGTAGAGGCTACACCTTC.

The gene calls are TRBV7-2 and TRBJ1-4; no clear D gene. Looked up from germline, CDR1 is SGHTA and CDR2 is FQGNSA. V gave up 1 base and J gave up 10 bases, with 13 bases separating them. The CDR3 runs 14 residues. Written as DNA, the CDR3 is TGTGCCAGCAGCTTAGGCGGGCAGATCGGAAAACTGTTTTTT. This gives the protein CASSLGGQIGKLFF.

The rearrangement uses TRBV25-1 and TRBJ2-1; tentatively, D is TRBD1 (6 bases). With 0 bases removed from V and 6 bases from J, the gap between germline ends came to 9 bases. Germline V gene sequence: CDR1 MGHDK, CDR2 SYGVNS. This CDR3 contains 14 residues. CDR3 protein: CASSEYTGRNEQFF. The CDR3 coding sequence is TGTGCCAGCAGTGAATACACAGGGCGCAATGAGCAGTTCTTC.

The rearrangement uses TRBV6-5 and TRBJ1-3, with D unresolved. Germline V gene lookup returns CDR1 MNHEY and CDR2 SVGAGI. V dropped 5 bases and J dropped 2 bases, with 13 bases sitting between them. This CDR3 comprises 15 residues. The CDR3 DNA reads as TGTGCCAGCAGTATCGGGCCGGGGACTGGAAACACCATATATTTT. This codes for CASSIGPGTGNTIYF.

Here the CDR3 DNA reads TGTGCCAGCAGCACTGGTCAGGGCAGAGGGTATGGCTACACCTTC. It translates to CASSTGQGRGYGYTF. V and J are TRBV5-6 and TRBJ1-2; D perhaps matches TRBD1 (5 bases). V was trimmed by 4 bases and J by 5 bases, leaving 18 bases between them. CDR3 length: 15 residues. Germline values: CDR1 SGHDT, CDR2 YYEEEE. Supplemented by reference TRBV5-6 and TRBJ1-2, the full variable domain reads DAGVTQSPTHLIKTRGQQVTLRCSPKSGHDTVSWYQQALGQGPQFIFQYYEEEERQRGNFPDRFSGHQFPNYSSELNVNALLLGDSALYLCASSTGQGRGYGYTFGSGTRLTVV.

The rearrangement joins TRBV7-2 to TRBJ2-5; tentatively, D is TRBD1 or TRBD2 (5 bases each). CDR1 is SGHTA and CDR2 is FQGNSA in the germline V gene. The germline V and J ends were trimmed by 5 bases and 5 bases, with 15 bases remaining between them. This CDR3 has 14 residues. The CDR3 DNA sequence: TGTGCCAGCAGCCCAAGCCGGGGCGGGGAGACCCAGTACTTC. The encoded protein is CASSPSRGGETQYF. Filled out from reference TRBV7-2 and TRBJ2-5, the complete variable domain reads GAGVSQSPSNKVTEKGKDVELRCDPISGHTALYWYRQSLGQGLEFLIYFQGNSAPDKSGLPSDRFSAERTGGSVSTLTIQRTQQEDSAVYLCASSPSRGGETQYFGPGTRLLVL.

The chain combines TRBV11-2 with TRBJ2-1; either TRBD1 or TRBD2 may supply D (6 bases each). Germline lookup yields CDR1 SGHAT and CDR2 FQNNGV. The CDR3 is made up of 16 amino acids. V gave up 4 bases and J gave up 0 bases, with 13 bases separating them. The CDR3 DNA is TGTGCCAGCAGCTCCCGGGGGCCTAGCTCCTACAATGAGCAGTTCTTC. Protein product: CASSSRGPSSYNEQFF.

The chain carries TRBV27 and TRBJ2-5; D may be TRBD2 (5 bases). CDR3 length equals 14 residues. The V end was cut by 5 bases, the J end by 6 bases, with 16 bases between. The germline CDR1 and CDR2 sequences are MNHEY and SMNVEV (reference sequence). Written as DNA, the CDR3 is TGTGCCAGCAGTCCCGACGGAGCGGTAAAGACCCAGTACTTC. It encodes CASSPDGAVKTQYF.